This T cell receptor beta chain was captured in a study of beta chain features in type 1 diabetes. Points on this clone: What it binds is not known.

What was sequenced were expressed TCRB transcripts, since all of the isolated RNA had been reverse transcribed. TCRdb's copy holds only in-frame clones and misses some; the assay was immunoSEQ multiplex PCR. The sample yields about 240,000 clones, more than 11% seen once. Findings of the study overall: In all four CD4+ subsets, TCRB CDR3 length was significantly, moderately reduced in type 1 diabetes.

The sequence was collected from a man younger than 40 with type 1 diabetes. The sample was naive CD4+ T cells from blood.

The DNA of the CDR3 is TGTGCCAGCAGTTCTAGCGGGGGGAACACCGGGGAGCTGTTTTTT. Amino acid sequence: CASSSSGGNTGELFF. The chain uses TRBV6-6 and TRBJ2-2; 10 bases agree with TRBD2. J gave up 1 base and V 4 bases, and 0 bases lay outside the gene matches. The CDR3 totals 15 residues. Germline CDR1 reads MNHNY; CDR2 reads SVGAGI (reference sequence).